This T cell receptor beta chain comes out of a study of immune evolution from preneoplasia to lung adenocarcinoma. Study-wide results and limits: Later-stage lesions seemingly showed higher T cell density and diversity than normal lung.

The method was immunoSEQ multiplex PCR; TCRdb's version includes in-frame clones alone and lacks a portion of them. The table includes about 9,500 clones, roughly 90% detected once. Concerning this clone itself: Its target is not known.

The specimen sequenced was FFPE invasive lung adenocarcinoma tissue. The clonotype originates from a person in their 70s with invasive lung adenocarcinoma.

Here the CDR3 DNA reads TGTGCCAGCAGCCCGATGGGTCTAGCCTCCGATACGCAGTATTTT. Translation gives CASSPMGLASDTQYF. This chain connects TRBV11-2 to TRBJ2-3, with D possibly TRBD2 on 5 matching bases. CDR3 size: 15 residues. CDR1 and CDR2 (germline): SGHAT, FQNNGV. The V gene lost 5 bases and the J gene lost 6 bases, with 18 bases spanning the gap.